A single sample is the source of the 14 T cell receptor beta chains below, sequenced in a study of beta chain features in type 1 diabetes. Since all of the isolated RNA was reverse transcribed, expressed TCRB transcripts were what got sequenced. TCRdb's table, derived via immunoSEQ multiplex PCR, lists solely in-frame clones and lacks some. This table holds hundreds of thousands of clones, more than 11% found once. Sequenced input: naive CD4+ T cells from blood. These receptor sequences come from a man between 25 and 39 years old in good health.

This clone was observed a handful of times. The sample has other DNA sequences that encode this CDR3 too. The genes are TRBV30 and TRBJ1-1; D not certain. V gave up 3 bases and J gave up 0 bases, with 11 bases separating them. Germline V gene sequence: CDR1 GTSNPN, CDR2 SVGIG (reference sequence). The CDR3 covers 14 residues. The CDR3 sequence: CAWSSGGMNTEAFF. DNA for the CDR3: TGTGCCTGGAGCTCCGGAGGGATGAACACTGAAGCTTTCTTT. Together with reference TRBV30 and TRBJ1-1, the CDR3 gives the full variable domain: SQTIHQWPATLVQPVGSPLSLECTVEGTSNPNLYWYRQAAGRGLQLLFYSVGIGQISSEVPQNLSASRPQDRQFILSSKKLLLSDSGFYLCAWSSGGMNTEAFFGQGTRLTVV.

This clone was counted a few times. This rearrangement joins TRBV2 to TRBJ2-5; D is ambiguous. The CDR3 totals 12 residues. Germline values: CDR1 SNHLY, CDR2 FYNNEI. The V end was cut by 4 bases, the J end by 2 bases, with 5 bases between. The CDR3 protein is CASSVTQETQYF. The CDR3 DNA reads as TGTGCCAGCAGTGTAACGCAAGAGACCCAGTACTTC.

The V gene is TRBV9, the J gene TRBJ2-5; D may correspond to TRBD1 or TRBD2 (5 bases each). The CDR3 runs to 15 residues. Germline V gene data show CDR1 as SGDLS and CDR2 as YYNGEE. The ends were cut back, 7 bases at V and 3 bases at J, with 19 bases in the middle. The chain's CDR3 is CASSSRVGVEETQYF. Written as DNA, the CDR3 is TGTGCCAGCTCCTCCAGGGTGGGGGTCGAAGAGACCCAGTACTTC.

This chain links TRBV9 with TRBJ2-1, with D perhaps matching TRBD1 (7 bases). CDR3 size: 17 residues. The V and J ends lost 1 base and 7 bases respectively, with 21 bases between them. CDR1 and CDR2 (germline): SGDLS, YYNGEE. The CDR3 bases are TGTGCCAGCAGCGTAACCGCACAGGCAGGGGGGCGGAATGAGCAGTTCTTC. This sequence encodes CASSVTAQAGGRNEQFF.

The rearrangement joins TRBV4-3 to TRBJ2-1; maybe TRBD2 (7 bases). The V end lost 5 bases, the J end lost 5 bases, and 16 bases lay between the germline ends. The CDR3 is 15 residues long. The germline gives CDR1 LGHNA, CDR2 YSLEER. The CDR3 bases are TGCGCCAGCAGCATCCAAGGGGGGGCGCACAATGAGCAGTTCTTC. Translated, it gives CASSIQGGAHNEQFF.

The chain has TRBV4-3 and TRBJ2-5, with D possibly TRBD2 on 7 matching bases. The V gene lost 1 base and the J gene lost 4 bases, with 16 bases spanning the gap. The CDR3 spans 16 residues. Germline lookup yields CDR1 LGHNA and CDR2 YSLEER. The CDR3 region is CASSQVKGRGRETQYF. In DNA, the CDR3 is TGCGCCAGCAGCCAAGTAAAGGGGAGGGGGAGAGAGACCCAGTACTTC.

This clone was recorded a few times. Written as DNA, the CDR3 is TGCGCCAGCAGTCGACGGGTAGATACGCAGTATTTT. Its protein product is CASSRRVDTQYF. V is TRBV5-1 and J is TRBJ2-3; no definite D call. The CDR3 is made up of 12 amino acids. The V end was cut by 5 bases, the J end by 5 bases, with 9 bases between. CDR1 is SGHRS and CDR2 is YFSETQ in the germline V gene.

The rearrangement uses TRBV30 and TRBJ1-2; no firm D call. CDR1 is GTSNPN and CDR2 is SVGIG in the germline V gene (reference sequence). V was clipped by 0 bases and J by 5 bases, with 10 bases between them. CDR3 length: 13 residues. The CDR3 region is CAWSVLSEYGYTF. DNA of the CDR3: TGTGCCTGGAGTGTATTGTCTGAGTATGGCTACACCTTC.

V usage is TRBV13 and J usage is TRBJ1-1, with 8 positions matching TRBD1. The CDR3 consists of 15 residues. Per germline, CDR1 PRHDT and CDR2 FYEKMQ (reference sequence). After removal of 5 bases from V and 2 bases from J, the junction contained 7 bases not matched to a gene. CDR3 region: CASSIPQGVNTEAFF. For the CDR3, the DNA is TGTGCCAGCAGCATTCCACAGGGGGTAAACACTGAAGCTTTCTTT. Filled out from reference TRBV13 and TRBJ1-1, the complete variable domain reads AAGVIQSPRHLIKEKRETATLKCYPIPRHDTVYWYQQGPGQDPQFLISFYEKMQSDKGSIPDRFSAQQFSDYHSELNMSSLELGDSALYFCASSIPQGVNTEAFFGQGTRLTVV.

The chain combines TRBV7-2 with TRBJ2-3, with 9 bases aligning to TRBD2. Looked up from germline, CDR1 is SGHTA and CDR2 is FQGNSA. Trimming cost V 1 base and J 4 bases; bases outside gene matches: 9. The CDR3 spans 17 residues. In DNA form, the CDR3 reads TGTGCCAGCAGCTTAGTTTCTACGGCGGGGGGGCCAGATACGCAGTATTTT. This sequence encodes CASSLVSTAGGPDTQYF. Complete variable domain (other parts from reference TRBV7-2 and TRBJ2-3): GAGVSQSPSNKVTEKGKDVELRCDPISGHTALYWYRQSLGQGLEFLIYFQGNSAPDKSGLPSDRFSAERTGGSVSTLTIQRTQQEDSAVYLCASSLVSTAGGPDTQYFGPGTRLTVL.

This clone was seen only a few times. Distinct nucleotide sequences in the sample also encode this CDR3. The chain recombines TRBV6-5 with TRBJ2-5; perhaps TRBD1 as D (6 bases). Germline lookup yields CDR1 MNHEY and CDR2 SVGAGI. Trimming removed 8 bases from V and 5 bases from J, with 9 bases in between. The CDR3 is made up of 11 amino acids. As DNA, the CDR3 is TGTGCCAGCCGTCAGGGGGAGACCCAGTACTTC. It yields the protein CASRQGETQYF.

The rearrangement joins TRBV4-2 to TRBJ2-3; possibly TRBD2 for D (6 bases). Germline CDR1 is LGHNA and CDR2 is YNFKEQ. V was trimmed by 1 base and J by 2 bases, leaving 19 bases between them. CDR3 length: 18 amino acids. The DNA of the CDR3 is TGTGCCAGCAGCCAAGCCCCCCCCACGGGAGAGCACACAGATACGCAGTATTTT. Amino acid sequence: CASSQAPPTGEHTDTQYF.

This chain uses TRBV30 with TRBJ2-2; 9 nucleotides line up with TRBD1. The CDR3 covers 13 residues. Germline V CDR1 and CDR2: GTSNPN, SVGIG (reference sequence). Trimming took 7 bases from V and 4 from J; bases not matched to a gene: 4. The CDR3 is CAYRGLGTGELFF. The CDR3 region has the DNA TGTGCCTACAGGGGGCTGGGCACCGGGGAGCTGTTTTTT.

CDR3 in DNA: TGTGCCAGTAGTGTACAGGGATTTCTCATCCAAGAGACCCAGTACTTC. Amino acid sequence: CASSVQGFLIQETQYF. This chain connects TRBV19 to TRBJ2-5; perhaps TRBD1 as D (6 bases). V was pared by 5 bases and J by 1 base, with 17 bases between. Germline loops: CDR1 LNHDA, CDR2 SQIVND (reference sequence). CDR3 length equals 16 residues.